The next 26 T cell receptor beta chains were all read from a single sample in a study of T cells in Graves' hyperthyroidism and ophthalmopathy (dated by TCRdb to about 2019). Library prep was done by multiplex PCR. This sample was sequenced with an Illumina HiSeq 2000. The TCR beta CDR3 regions were amplified from RNA transcripts. For the first round of RT-PCR on the TCR CDR3, the HTBI primer set was used together with the Qiagen OneStep RT-PCR kit. TCRdb reworked the public reads: Q25 trimming with fastp, MiXCR clone assembly, productive beta chains retained. Entries are consolidated by CDR3 protein sequence, retaining the most common genes and DNA. Counted in this sample were over 300,000 distinct CDR3 sequences; about 15% of them appeared once. The ten top clones hold approximately 10% of the sample. Specimen: blood. All receptors derive from a woman in her fifties or sixties with Graves' hyperthyroidism.

This clonotype was detected a few times. V gene TRBV6-5 combines with J gene TRBJ1-3, with a weak D call TRBD1 (5 bases). Germline-derived CDR1 and CDR2 are MNHEY and SVGAGI. V lost 0 bases and J 0 bases, leaving 9 bases between the germline ends. The CDR3 consists of 16 residues. The CDR3 is CASSYSTRGSGNTIYF. DNA for the CDR3: TGTGCCAGCAGTTACTCAACAAGGGGCTCTGGAAACACCATATATTTT.

The V and J genes are TRBV9 and TRBJ1-1, with no clear D. This CDR3 has 14 residues. Trimming took off 0 bases at V and 4 bases at J, with 10 bases between the two ends. Germline CDR1 is SGDLS and CDR2 is YYNGEE. Here the CDR3 reads CASSVVEVPTEAFF. The CDR3 coding sequence is TGTGCCAGCAGCGTAGTGGAAGTTCCCACTGAAGCTTTCTTT.

This chain links TRBV11-2 with TRBJ2-1, with 8 positions matching TRBD2. Trimming at V came to 0 bases and at J to 11 bases, leaving 9 bases not matched to a gene. CDR3 length: 15 residues. Germline V gene lookup returns CDR1 SGHAT and CDR2 FQNNGV. The CDR3 here is CASSLESSGDFKQFF. The CDR3 DNA reads TGTGCCAGCAGCTTAGAAAGTAGCGGGGACTTCAAGCAGTTCTTC.

In this sample, this clonotype turned up many times. The V and J genes are TRBV18 and TRBJ2-1; the match to TRBD2 covers 8 bases. The junction had 6 bases not matched to a gene; V was cut back by 0 bases and J by 5 bases. There are 16 residues in the CDR3. Germline V gives CDR1 KGHSH, CDR2 LQKENI. In nucleotides, the CDR3 is TGTGCCAGCTCACCACCTCTGGGGACTAGGGACAATGAGCAGTTCTTC. As protein: CASSPPLGTRDNEQFF.

This clonotype was found many times. V usage is TRBV5-1 and J usage is TRBJ2-1; 9 bases agree with TRBD2. V lost 4 bases and J lost 6; bases outside the gene matches: 11. The germline V gene encodes CDR1 SGHRS and CDR2 YFSETQ. This CDR3 spans 16 amino acids. This chain's CDR3 is CASSPSLAGRFNEQFF. CDR3 nucleotide sequence: TGCGCCAGCAGCCCTTCCCTAGCGGGAAGGTTCAATGAGCAGTTCTTC.

This clonotype has at least ten counts. The chain joins TRBV28 to TRBJ2-5; 9 positions agree with TRBD2. This CDR3 spans 14 amino acids. Unmatched junction bases numbered 9, after V lost 8 bases and J lost 5 bases. Germline values: CDR1 MDHEN, CDR2 SYDVKM. The CDR3 nucleotides are TGTGCCAGCGGCGGTAGCGGGAGTCGGGAGACCCAGTACTTC. Protein: CASGGSGSRETQYF. Based on the CDR3 plus reference TRBV28 and TRBJ2-5, the full variable domain is DVKVTQSSRYLVKRTGEKVFLECVQDMDHENMFWYRQDPGLGLRLIYFSYDVKMKEKGDIPEGYSVSREKKERFSLILESASTNQTSMYLCASGGSGSRETQYFGPGTRLLVL.

This sequence joins TRBV28 and TRBJ1-2; D gene uncertain. Trimming left V 1 base short and J 4 bases short, with 10 bases between. Germline values: CDR1 MDHEN, CDR2 SYDVKM. The CDR3 is 14 amino acids. The CDR3 sequence: CASSLLREGYGYTF. Written as DNA, the CDR3 is TGTGCCAGCAGTTTATTACGGGAAGGCTATGGCTACACCTTC.

Ten or more counts support this clonotype. This rearrangement joins TRBV19 to TRBJ1-3; D unclear. Germline CDR1 and CDR2: LNHDA and SQIVND (reference sequence). The CDR3 has 12 residues. With 9 bases removed from V and 4 bases from J, the gap between germline ends came to 10 bases. In nucleotides, the CDR3 is TGTGCCAGCAGTCTGGGGGGAAACACCATATATTTT. This gives the protein CASSLGGNTIYF.

This clonotype was counted ten times or more. The chain combines TRBV5-1 with TRBJ1-5; maybe TRBD1 (5 bases). The CDR3 spans 15 residues. Between the trimmed V and J ends, which lost 0 bases and 1 base, there was a span of 8 bases. From germline, CDR1 is SGHRS and CDR2 YFSETQ. The chain's CDR3 is CASSLAGISNQPQHF. The CDR3 DNA is TGCGCCAGCAGCTTGGCAGGGATCAGCAATCAGCCCCAGCATTTT.

The genes are TRBV5-1 and TRBJ1-1; D is ambiguous. Germline assignment: CDR1 SGHRS and CDR2 YFSETQ. CDR3 length equals 13 residues. V dropped 4 bases and J dropped 6 bases, with 13 bases sitting between them. The CDR3 DNA reads as TGCGCCAGCAGCGGCTCGGGGATCGCTGAAGCTTTCTTT. It encodes CASSGSGIAEAFF.

This rearrangement joins TRBV30 to TRBJ1-6; weak D call: TRBD1 (5 bases). The CDR3 is 16 residues long. The germline V gene encodes CDR1 GTSNPN and CDR2 SVGIG (reference sequence). V was cut by 0 bases and J by 10 bases, with 19 bases left in between. CDR3 protein: CAWSVQVGRAASPLHF. The CDR3 nucleotides are TGTGCCTGGAGTGTACAAGTCGGCAGGGCGGCCTCACCCCTCCACTTT.

This clonotype was recorded many times. This chain connects TRBV7-8 to TRBJ1-2, with TRBD1 matching over 9 bases. V dropped 1 base and J dropped 4; count of bases not matched to a gene: 4. The CDR3 is made up of 15 amino acids. Germline V CDR1 and CDR2: SGHVS, FQNEAQ. Here the CDR3 reads CASSLVDRGTYGYTF. The CDR3 nucleotides are TGTGCCAGCAGCTTAGTAGACAGGGGGACCTATGGCTACACCTTC. The entire variable domain, with the rest obtained from reference TRBV7-8 and TRBJ1-2, is as follows: GAGVSQSPRYKVAKRGQDVALRCDPISGHVSLFWYQQALGQGPEFLTYFQNEAQLDKSGLPSDRFFAERPEGSVSTLKIQRTQQEDSAVYLCASSLVDRGTYGYTFGSGTRLTVV.

Ten or more counts support this clonotype. This chain uses TRBV20-1 with TRBJ1-5; 7 nucleotides align to TRBD1. The CDR3 covers 14 residues. J gave up 4 bases and V 3 bases, and 6 bases lay outside the gene matches. Germline CDR1 DFQATT, CDR2 SNEGSKA (reference sequence). The CDR3 here is CSASGGGDNQPQHF. Here the CDR3 DNA reads TGCAGTGCTAGTGGAGGGGGCGATAATCAGCCCCAGCATTTT.

This chain uses TRBV5-1 with TRBJ2-5; 10 bases line up with TRBD2. The trim removed 0 bases at V and 5 bases at J, leaving 7 bases unmatched. The germline CDR1 and CDR2 sequences are SGHRS and YFSETQ. This CDR3 spans 16 amino acids. The CDR3 DNA sequence: TGCGCCAGCAGCTTGGCTCCTAGCGGGAGTCAGGAGACCCAGTACTTC. Translating gives CASSLAPSGSQETQYF.

This clonotype was detected a few times. This chain links TRBV5-8 with TRBJ2-5; TRBD2 aligns across 9 bases. The CDR3 consists of 17 residues. Looked up from germline, CDR1 is SGHTS and CDR2 is YDEGEE. Unmatched junction bases numbered 12, after V lost 2 bases and J lost 4 bases. This chain's CDR3 is CASSFPSGVLGGETQYF. The CDR3 region has the DNA TGTGCCAGCAGCTTTCCTAGCGGGGTACTGGGGGGAGAGACCCAGTACTTC.

This clonotype showed up many times. The rearrangement links TRBV2 to TRBJ2-3; the match to TRBD1 covers 8 bases. In germline, CDR1 is SNHLY, CDR2 FYNNEI. The CDR3 spans 16 residues. Trimming cost V 5 bases and J 1 base; bases outside gene matches: 8. CDR3 sequence: CASSTQGARGTDTQYF. In DNA, the CDR3 is TGTGCCAGCAGTACCCAGGGGGCGCGGGGCACAGATACGCAGTATTTT.

The table lists this clonotype with many counts. The chain is built from TRBV12-3 or TRBV12-4 and TRBJ2-1; 7 nucleotides align to TRBD1. Unmatched junction bases numbered 8, after V lost 6 bases and J lost 15 bases. The CDR3 has 11 amino acids. CDR3 DNA sequence: TGTGCCAGCAGCCCCGACAGGGTGCCGTTCTTC. Residues: CASSPDRVPFF.

This clonotype was counted at least ten times. This chain joins TRBV20-1 and TRBJ2-7; D is possibly TRBD2 (6 bases). There are 14 residues in the CDR3. In germline, CDR1 is DFQATT, CDR2 SNEGSKA (reference sequence). Trimming left V 0 bases short and J 2 bases short, with 11 bases between. The CDR3 here is CSARDSRTTYEQYF. CDR3 nucleotide sequence: TGCAGTGCTAGAGATTCACGGACTACCTACGAGCAGTACTTC.

Ten or more counts support this clonotype. This chain connects TRBV11-1 to TRBJ2-1; 12 bases are shared with TRBD2. The V and J ends lost 6 bases and 2 bases, in that order; junction bases with no gene match: 5. The germline CDR1 and CDR2 sequences are SGHAT and FQDESV (reference sequence). The CDR3 is 16 residues long. The CDR3 DNA follows: TGTGCCAGCAGACCCCCTAGCGGGAGGGCCTACAATGAGCAGTTCTTC. Translating gives CASRPPSGRAYNEQFF.

The table lists this clonotype with a few counts. The chain has TRBV7-8 and TRBJ1-5; no firm D call. Germline V gene lookup returns CDR1 SGHVS and CDR2 FQNEAQ. Trimming took off 5 bases at V and 6 bases at J, with 8 bases between the two ends. The CDR3 length is 12 residues. The CDR3 coding sequence is TGTGCCAGCAGCCCTCGGGTTCAGCCCCAGCATTTT. Its translation: CASSPRVQPQHF.

This clonotype was detected a few times. The CDR3 DNA reads as TGTGCCAGCAACTACGGGGGCCCCACAGATACGCAGTATTTT. Translating it yields CASNYGGPTDTQYF. The chain has TRBV7-2 and TRBJ2-3; D could derive from TRBD1 or TRBD2 (6 bases each). This CDR3 is 14 amino acids long. V shed 7 bases and J shed 2 bases, with 13 bases lying between them. Germline loops: CDR1 SGHTA, CDR2 FQGNSA.

This clonotype has a count of ten or more. The chain has TRBV11-1 and TRBJ1-1, with a possible D match to TRBD1 (6 bases). The germline gives CDR1 SGHAT, CDR2 FQDESV (reference sequence). Trimming stripped 2 bases from V and 0 bases from J, with 13 bases between. The CDR3 totals 16 residues. CDR3 amino acids: CASSLLSGALNTEAFF. CDR3 in DNA: TGTGCCAGCAGCTTACTGTCAGGGGCATTGAACACTGAAGCTTTCTTT.

This clonotype was recorded many times. The rearrangement joins TRBV29-1 to TRBJ2-3; 8 bases match TRBD1. This CDR3 is 15 amino acids long. Germline CDR1 is SQVTM and CDR2 is ANQGSEA. The V and J ends lost 6 bases and 2 bases, in that order; junction bases with no gene match: 10. The CDR3 bases are TGCAGCGTAGGGATGGACAGGGCGAACACAGATACGCAGTATTTT. This gives the protein CSVGMDRANTDTQYF.

The V gene is TRBV29-1, the J gene TRBJ2-2, with unresolved D. The germline V gene encodes CDR1 SQVTM and CDR2 ANQGSEA. V lost 6 bases and J 0 bases, leaving 11 bases between the germline ends. This CDR3 contains 14 residues. The CDR3 is CSVQGRTNTGELFF. CDR3 DNA sequence: TGCAGCGTGCAAGGGCGAACGAACACCGGGGAGCTGTTTTTT.

This clonotype was picked up many times. The V and J genes are TRBV28 and TRBJ2-3, with D perhaps matching TRBD2 (5 bases). V was cut by 4 bases and J by 2 bases, with 22 bases left in between. Germline CDR1 is MDHEN and CDR2 is SYDVKM. The CDR3 is 18 residues long. The CDR3 DNA sequence: TGTGCCAGCAGTTCATTCCAAGAGGGCACGATTATCACAGATACGCAGTATTTT. Its protein product is CASSSFQEGTIITDTQYF.

This clonotype has a count of ten or more. The CDR3: CASSLAGSGRYEQYF. The CDR3 coding sequence is TGTGCCAGCAGCTTGGCCGGTAGCGGGAGGTACGAGCAGTACTTC. The chain recombines TRBV5-8 with TRBJ2-7, with 10 bases lining up with TRBD2. V shed 0 bases, J shed 4 bases, and the junction held 4 bases outside the gene matches. The CDR3 contains 15 residues. Germline assignment: CDR1 SGHTS and CDR2 YDEGEE.